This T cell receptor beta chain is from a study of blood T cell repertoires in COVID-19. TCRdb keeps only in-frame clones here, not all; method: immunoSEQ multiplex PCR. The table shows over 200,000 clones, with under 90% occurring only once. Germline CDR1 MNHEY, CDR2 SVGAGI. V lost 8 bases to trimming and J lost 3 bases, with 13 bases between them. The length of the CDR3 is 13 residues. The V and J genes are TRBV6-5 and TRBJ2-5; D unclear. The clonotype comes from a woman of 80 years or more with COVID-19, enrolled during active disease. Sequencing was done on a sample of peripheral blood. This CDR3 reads CASSLRAEETQYF. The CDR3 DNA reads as TGTGCCAGCTCCCTCCGCGCTGAAGAGACCCAGTACTTC.